This TCR beta chain was sequenced for a study of tumor-infiltrating lymphocytes in primary liver carcinoma. Without any cell sorting, about 19-32 mg of bulk tissue yielded co-extracted RNA and DNA. Each sampled tumor had five separate regions taken from it. Researchers generated TCR beta cDNA from 500 to 600 ng of total RNA, relying on a constant-region primer. ARM-PCR was slightly modified, and three nested multiplex PCR rounds with it gave rise to the TCR beta libraries. The study ran its first two PCR rounds for approximately 10 cycles each, using TRBV1-TRBV30 forward primers and a C-beta reverse primer. TCRdb independently ran MiXCR on the multiplex PCR reads; one entry per CDR3 protein. Of about 22,000 distinct CDR3 sequences listed, more than 70% are singletons. CDR3 size: 17 residues. Germline assignment: CDR1 MNHNS and CDR2 SASEGT. Study conclusions and caveats: Merely about 8-25% of top clones occurred in all five tumor regions. Overlap between tumor regions exceeded overlap of tumor with adjacent tissue or blood.

About this clonotype: Its target is not known. At one end, the junction sequence differs from germline, possibly due to a read error.

The sequenced sample was liver tumor tissue from sampling region 2. Subset of the sample: tumor region T2, inferior pole. This TCR was sampled from a woman aged 25-40 years with primary liver carcinoma and hepatitis B virus infection. The V gene is TRBV6-1, the J gene TRBJ1-5, with D unclear. CDR3 amino acids: CSRDSLRQSLRFGPQHF. For the CDR3, the DNA is TGTTCCAGAGACTCTCTCCGGCAGAGTTTACGTTTTGGGCCCCAGCATTTT.